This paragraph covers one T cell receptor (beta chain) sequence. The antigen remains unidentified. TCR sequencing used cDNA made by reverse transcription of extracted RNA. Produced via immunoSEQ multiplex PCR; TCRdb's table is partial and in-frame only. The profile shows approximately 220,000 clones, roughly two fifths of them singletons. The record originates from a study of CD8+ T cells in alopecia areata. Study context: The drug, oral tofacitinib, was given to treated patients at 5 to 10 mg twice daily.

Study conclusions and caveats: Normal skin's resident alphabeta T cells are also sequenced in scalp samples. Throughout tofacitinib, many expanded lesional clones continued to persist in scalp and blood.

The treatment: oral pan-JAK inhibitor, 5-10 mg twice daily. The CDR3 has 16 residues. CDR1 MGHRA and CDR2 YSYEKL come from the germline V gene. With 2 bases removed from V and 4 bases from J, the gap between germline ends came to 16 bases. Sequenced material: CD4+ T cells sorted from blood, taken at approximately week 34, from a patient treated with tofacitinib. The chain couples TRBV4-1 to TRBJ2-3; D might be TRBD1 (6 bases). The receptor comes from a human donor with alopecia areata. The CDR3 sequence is CASSQYNLPGADTQYF. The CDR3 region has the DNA TGCGCCAGCAGCCAATACAACCTGCCAGGGGCAGATACGCAGTATTTT.